This is a list of T cell receptor beta chains from one sample in a study of T-cell reconstitution after alpha-beta-depleted transplantation in children. One entry per CDR3 protein results from TCRdb running MiXCR on the PCR reads. This table holds approximately 640,000 distinct CDR3 sequences, over 15% found once. Here the sequenced sample was PBMCs from the stem cell graft donor, taken from the stem cell graft. The receptors originated from a human donor who donated a stem cell graft to a child with acute myeloid leukemia. CDR3s include the opening cysteine and the closing phenylalanine or tryptophan. The order of the fields is V gene, J gene, D gene, CDR3 protein. The D gene is left open where the match is weak.

TRBV7-2,TRBJ2-3,NA,CASSSIRGTQYF
TRBV7-2,TRBJ2-2,NA,CASSTDWNTGELFF
TRBV5-1,TRBJ1-1,NA,CASSHPGPTNTEAFF
TRBV20-1,TRBJ2-1,TRBD1,CRCPGTGYNEQFF
TRBV15,TRBJ1-2,TRBD1,CATSREDRQYSYGYTF
TRBV15,TRBJ2-5,NA,CATSSTEETQYF
TRBV6-4,TRBJ1-1,TRBD1,CASSITGGRTEAFF
TRBV21-1,TRBJ1-4,NA,CASCNYRDRGWANEKLFF
TRBV11-1,TRBJ2-2,TRBD1,CASSLSLPGTGATGELFF
TRBV15,TRBJ2-3,TRBD1,CATSRASNRGSADTQYF
TRBV7-3,TRBJ2-1,TRBD1,CASSLTGTGLLRDNEQFF
TRBV5-1,TRBJ2-1,NA,CASSYTGDLWGNEQFF
TRBV12-3/TRBV12-4,TRBJ2-5,TRBD1,CASSDRAQETQYF
TRBV20-1,TRBJ1-2,TRBD1,CSARGQGMGFYGYTF
TRBV18,TRBJ1-2,TRBD1,CASSPKGAEGYTF
TRBV29-1,TRBJ1-1,NA,CSVGQKKGLNTEAFF
TRBV6-2/TRBV6-3,TRBJ1-1,NA,CASRQSGGRTEAFF
TRBV12-3/TRBV12-4,TRBJ2-3,NA,CASSFWQGGGDTQYF
TRBV7-6,TRBJ2-1,NA,CASSLEGIEQFF
TRBV6-2/TRBV6-3,TRBJ1-1,NA,CASSLRVITEAFF
TRBV7-2,TRBJ2-2,TRBD2,CASSLRRTSVYTGELFF
TRBV29-1,TRBJ2-7,TRBD1,CSVEGTAYEQYF
TRBV12-3/TRBV12-4,TRBJ2-3,NA,CASSFFGTDTQYF
TRBV11-2,TRBJ1-2,NA,CASSLVGTVDGNYGYTF
TRBV20-1,TRBJ2-6,NA,CSARGQVFSGANVLTF
TRBV12-3/TRBV12-4,TRBJ2-7,NA,CASSPMGLSYEQYF
TRBV7-7,TRBJ2-2,NA,CASSFTVTNTGELFF
TRBV7-2,TRBJ2-7,TRBD1,CASSFGQGGYYEQYF
TRBV24-1,TRBJ2-1,TRBD1,CATSDPGQVNEQFF
TRBV9,TRBJ1-2,NA,CASSVERAGANYGYTF
TRBV12-5,TRBJ2-5,TRBD2,CASGSGTSETQYF
TRBV5-6,TRBJ2-1,NA,CASSLGVVRYNEQFF
TRBV7-2,TRBJ2-7,NA,CATGVGRYEQYF
TRBV6-1,TRBJ2-4,NA,CASRISMGAVSKNIQYF
TRBV11-3,TRBJ2-1,NA,CASSLGQYMDNEQFF
TRBV12-3/TRBV12-4,TRBJ1-2,NA,CASSPPRDFYGYTF
TRBV5-1,TRBJ2-5,TRBD1,CASSFGTGMTETQYF
TRBV7-8,TRBJ2-1,NA,CASSFGTPPNEQFF
TRBV12-3/TRBV12-4,TRBJ1-6,TRBD1,CASSLTGLASPLHF
TRBV6-6,TRBJ1-2,TRBD1,CASSATGSYGYTF
TRBV20-1,TRBJ2-7,TRBD2,CSATSGVILYEQYF
TRBV20-1,TRBJ1-4,NA,CSAIQGTNEKLFF
TRBV11-2,TRBJ1-4,NA,CASSLSWRLGEKLFF
TRBV7-9,TRBJ2-1,NA,CASSWDGRGDEQFF
TRBV20-1,TRBJ2-1,NA,CSASYESGRRVEQFF
TRBV7-2,TRBJ2-7,TRBD2,CASSLSGTSPREQYF
TRBV12-3/TRBV12-4,TRBJ1-1,NA,CASSLRPTEAFF
TRBV20-1,TRBJ2-6,NA,CSAREPNSGANVLTF
TRBV10-3,TRBJ1-1,TRBD1,CAIWTGDATEAFF
TRBV29-1,TRBJ1-4,NA,CSVKGEKLFF
TRBV5-1,TRBJ2-2,TRBD1,CASSPSGQAGTGELFF
TRBV29-1,TRBJ1-1,TRBD1,CSVYLRRTGMVVEAFF
TRBV6-2/TRBV6-3,TRBJ2-5,TRBD1,CASSLPTGELGTQYF
TRBV20-1,TRBJ2-1,TRBD1,CKPGQALNEQFF
TRBV5-1,TRBJ2-4,NA,CASSPEGPVSIDIQYF
TRBV27,TRBJ2-2,NA,CASSLSKPGSTGELFF
TRBV12-3/TRBV12-4,TRBJ1-2,NA,CASRPDADYGYTF
TRBV7-9,TRBJ1-1,NA,CASTNRVGTEAFF